This T cell receptor (beta chain) derives from a study of blood T cells in healthy people across ages. Study-level points and caveats: Older age went with lower TCR beta diversity per million T cells, in a roughly linear way.

In regard to this clonotype: As yet, its antigen is unknown.

Combining a sample-barcoded 5' primer with a J-beta primer mix, a second PCR ran for about 7 to 12 cycles. All cDNA molecules were each tagged by a template-switch adaptor with 12 random nucleotides. Samples each returned at least 3 million CDR3-containing paired-end reads. MiXCR, run by TCRdb on the 5' RACE reads, gives a single entry per CDR3 protein. This table has around 1,100,000 distinct CDR3 sequences, about two fifths appearing once. Isolation recovered at least 6 million PBMCs from every sample. Germline CDR1 MNHEY, CDR2 SVGAGI. This CDR3 spans 14 amino acids. Trimming took off 9 bases at V and 11 bases at J, with 25 bases between the two ends.

V usage is TRBV6-5 and J usage is TRBJ2-5, with TRBD2 as a possible D gene (7 bases). Sequencing was carried out using blood. This receptor was identified in a man aged 18 to 29 in good health. The CDR3 sequence: CASTQGGGHDEQYF. For the CDR3, the DNA is TGTGCCAGTACTCAGGGAGGGGGTCACGATGAGCAGTACTTC.